One sample yielded the 6 T cell receptor beta chains listed below, sequenced in a study of blood T cell repertoires in COVID-19. The repertoire was sequenced with immunoSEQ multiplex PCR; TCRdb's copy has only in-frame clones and lacks some. Of 200,000 to 300,000 clones in the sample, more than 90% were seen once. The sequencing sample was made of peripheral blood. The receptors stem from a person aged 18 to 30 with COVID-19, enrolled during active disease.

This rearrangement joins TRBV29-1 to TRBJ2-3; 8 bases are a match to TRBD1. The CDR3 has 14 residues. Germline values: CDR1 SQVTM, CDR2 ANQGSEA. V lost 4 bases, J lost 1 base, and 4 bases stayed unmatched. CDR3 region: CSVADRVGTDTQYF. DNA for the CDR3: TGCAGCGTTGCGGACAGGGTCGGCACAGATACGCAGTATTTT.

CDR3 sequence reads: CASSASGTDYNEQFF. As DNA, the CDR3 is TGTGCCAGCAGCGCGTCCGGGACTGATTACAATGAGCAGTTCTTC. The V call is TRBV9, the J call TRBJ2-1; TRBD2 is a possible D gene (6 bases). The CDR3 loop spans 15 amino acids. V lost 3 bases, J lost 4 bases, and 14 bases lay in between. Looked up from germline, CDR1 is SGDLS and CDR2 is YYNGEE.

The CDR3, as DNA: TGTGCCAGCAAGTCAGGGGGAACAGATACGCAGTATTTT. It yields the protein CASKSGGTDTQYF. The chain uses TRBV6-5 and TRBJ2-3, with 7 bases identical to TRBD1. The CDR3 is 13 amino acids. The germline CDR1 and CDR2 sequences are MNHEY and SVGAGI. V trimming: 7 bases; J trimming: 3 bases; junction bases outside the gene matches: 4.

This chain joins TRBV9 and TRBJ1-1, with D uncertain. V was cut by 5 bases and J by 0 bases, with 14 bases left in between. Germline V gene sequence: CDR1 SGDLS, CDR2 YYNGEE. The length of the CDR3 is 15 residues. CDR3 bases: TGTGCCAGCAGTATGCAGGTAGGCATGAACACTGAAGCTTTCTTT. Protein sequence: CASSMQVGMNTEAFF.

CDR3 loop: CASSLEDRGVGYTF. DNA of the CDR3: TGTGCCAGCAGCTTAGAGGACAGGGGTGTTGGCTACACCTTC. The chain employs TRBV7-2 and TRBJ1-2; 9 nucleotides agree with TRBD1. The V gene end was trimmed by 1 base and the J gene end by 7 bases; junction bases not matched to a gene: 4. The CDR3 contains 14 residues. CDR1 SGHTA and CDR2 FQGNSA come from the germline V gene.

The chain joins TRBV9 to TRBJ1-5, with 8 bases fitting TRBD1. Germline trimming cut 3 bases from V and 5 bases from J; bases unmatched to any gene: 7. Germline CDR1 and CDR2: SGDLS and YYNGEE. This CDR3 has 15 amino acids. The DNA of the CDR3 is TGTGCCAGCAGCGCCGACGGGACAGGCCATCAGCCCCAGCATTTT. Translated: CASSADGTGHQPQHF.